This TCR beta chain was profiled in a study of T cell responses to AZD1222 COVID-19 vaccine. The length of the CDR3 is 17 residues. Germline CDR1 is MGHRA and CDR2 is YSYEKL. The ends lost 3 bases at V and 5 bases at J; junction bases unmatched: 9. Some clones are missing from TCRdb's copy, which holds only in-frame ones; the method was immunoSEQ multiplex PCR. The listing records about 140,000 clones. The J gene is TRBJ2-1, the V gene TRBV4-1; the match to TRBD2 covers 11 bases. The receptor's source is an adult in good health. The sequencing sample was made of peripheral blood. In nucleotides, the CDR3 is TGCGCCAGCAGCCAGGGCACCGGGACTAGCGGCCACAATGAGCAGTTCTTC. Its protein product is CASSQGTGTSGHNEQFF.